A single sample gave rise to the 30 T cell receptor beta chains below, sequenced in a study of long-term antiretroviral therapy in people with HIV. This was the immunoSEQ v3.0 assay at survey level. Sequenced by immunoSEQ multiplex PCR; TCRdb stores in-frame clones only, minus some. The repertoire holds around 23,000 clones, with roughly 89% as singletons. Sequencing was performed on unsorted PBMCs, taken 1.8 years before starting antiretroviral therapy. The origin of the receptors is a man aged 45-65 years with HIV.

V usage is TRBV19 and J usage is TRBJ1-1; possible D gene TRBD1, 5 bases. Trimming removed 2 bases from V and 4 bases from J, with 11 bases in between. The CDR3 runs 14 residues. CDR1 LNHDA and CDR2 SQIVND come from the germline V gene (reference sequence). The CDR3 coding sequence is TGTGCCAGTAGTATACAGGGTTTATCCACTGAAGCTTTCTTT. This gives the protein CASSIQGLSTEAFF.

In DNA, the CDR3 is TGTGCCAGCTCACCTGGGGGGGGAACCGCTATGGATACGCAGTATTTT. Its protein is CASSPGGGTAMDTQYF. The J gene is TRBJ2-3, the V gene TRBV18; 7 bases line up with TRBD2. Germline-derived CDR1 and CDR2 are KGHSH and LQKENI. V was pared by 3 bases and J by 6 bases, with 12 bases of the junction left unmatched. The CDR3 contains 16 residues.

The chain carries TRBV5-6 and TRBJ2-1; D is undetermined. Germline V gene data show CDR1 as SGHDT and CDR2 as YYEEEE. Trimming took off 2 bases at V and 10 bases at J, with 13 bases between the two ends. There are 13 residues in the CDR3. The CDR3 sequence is CASSLAPLGEQFF. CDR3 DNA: TGTGCCAGCAGCTTAGCCCCGCTGGGAGAGCAGTTCTTC.

The CDR3 nucleotides are TGTGCCAGCAGATACCAGGGGGTCCTCGGCGGCTACACCTTC. Protein sequence: CASRYQGVLGGYTF. The chain has TRBV6-1 and TRBJ1-2, with TRBD1 matching over 7 bases. Unmatched junction bases numbered 12, after V lost 6 bases and J lost 8 bases. The V gene's germline CDR1 is MNHNS and CDR2 SASEGT. The CDR3 is made up of 14 amino acids.

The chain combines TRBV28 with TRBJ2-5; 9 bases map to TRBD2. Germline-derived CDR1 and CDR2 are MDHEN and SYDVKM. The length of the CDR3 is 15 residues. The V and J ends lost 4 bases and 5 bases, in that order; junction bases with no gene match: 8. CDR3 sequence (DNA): TGTGCCAGCAGTTCGCTAGCGGGGTCCCCCGAGACCCAGTACTTC. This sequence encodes CASSSLAGSPETQYF.

CDR3 nucleotide sequence: TGTGCCAGCAGCTTAATCAGGGGCTCTGGAAACACCATATATTTT. Its protein is CASSLIRGSGNTIYF. This rearrangement joins TRBV11-2 to TRBJ1-3; weak D call: TRBD1 (6 bases). Germline V CDR1 and CDR2: SGHAT, FQNNGV. The CDR3 consists of 15 residues. The V end lost 2 bases, the J end lost 0 bases, and 8 bases lay between the germline ends.

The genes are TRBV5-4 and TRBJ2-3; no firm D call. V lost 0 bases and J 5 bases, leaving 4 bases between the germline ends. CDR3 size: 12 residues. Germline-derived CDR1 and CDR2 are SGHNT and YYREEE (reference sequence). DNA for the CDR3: TGTGCCAGCAGCTTGGCGGGAGATACGCAGTATTTT. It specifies CASSLAGDTQYF.

DNA for the CDR3: TGCAGCGTTAGGGACAGGAACTCTGGGGCCAACGTCCTGACTTTC. It encodes CSVRDRNSGANVLTF. V usage is TRBV29-1 and J usage is TRBJ2-6, with 8 bases identical to TRBD1. The junction had 3 bases not matched to a gene; V was cut back by 5 bases and J by 0 bases. The CDR3 extends over 15 amino acids. CDR1 and CDR2 from the germline V gene are SQVTM and ANQGSEA.

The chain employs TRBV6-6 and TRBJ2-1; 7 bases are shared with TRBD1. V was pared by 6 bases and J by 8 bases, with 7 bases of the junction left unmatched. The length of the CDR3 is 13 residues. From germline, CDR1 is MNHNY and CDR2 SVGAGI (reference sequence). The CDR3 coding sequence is TGTGCCAGCAGAGAGACAGGGTCCGATGAGCAGTTCTTC. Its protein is CASRETGSDEQFF.

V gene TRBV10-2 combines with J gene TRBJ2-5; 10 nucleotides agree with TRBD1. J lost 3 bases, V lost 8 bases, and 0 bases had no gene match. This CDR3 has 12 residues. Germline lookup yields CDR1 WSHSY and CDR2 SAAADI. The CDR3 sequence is CASGTGEETQYF. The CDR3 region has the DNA TGCGCCAGCGGGACAGGGGAAGAGACCCAGTACTTC.

CDR3 DNA sequence: TGTGCCAGCAGCCGAAGACAGGGGGCCAATGAGCAGTTCTTC. The encoded protein is CASSRRQGANEQFF. The chain uses TRBV7-2 and TRBJ2-1, with 10 nucleotides matching TRBD1. The CDR3 contains 14 residues. The germline V gene encodes CDR1 SGHTA and CDR2 FQGNSA. Trimming removed 5 bases from V and 6 bases from J; junction bases left unmatched: 4.

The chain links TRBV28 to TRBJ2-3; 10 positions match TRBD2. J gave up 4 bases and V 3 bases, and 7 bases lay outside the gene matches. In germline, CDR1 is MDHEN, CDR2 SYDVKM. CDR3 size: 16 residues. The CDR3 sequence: CASSFGLAGAADTQYF. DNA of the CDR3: TGTGCCAGCAGTTTCGGTCTAGCGGGAGCTGCAGATACGCAGTATTTT.

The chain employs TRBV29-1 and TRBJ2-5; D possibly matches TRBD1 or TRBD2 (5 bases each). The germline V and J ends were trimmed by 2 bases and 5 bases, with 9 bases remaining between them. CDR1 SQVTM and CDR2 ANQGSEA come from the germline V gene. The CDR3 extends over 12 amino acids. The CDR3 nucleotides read TGCAGCGTTGAACTGGGGGATGAGACCCAGTACTTC. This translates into CSVELGDETQYF.

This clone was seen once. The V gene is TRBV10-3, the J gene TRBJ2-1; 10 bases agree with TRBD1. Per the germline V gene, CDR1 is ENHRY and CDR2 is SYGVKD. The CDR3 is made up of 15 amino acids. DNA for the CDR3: TGTGCGACAAGGAACCGGGACAGGGGTAACAATGAGCAGTTCTTC. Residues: CATRNRDRGNNEQFF.

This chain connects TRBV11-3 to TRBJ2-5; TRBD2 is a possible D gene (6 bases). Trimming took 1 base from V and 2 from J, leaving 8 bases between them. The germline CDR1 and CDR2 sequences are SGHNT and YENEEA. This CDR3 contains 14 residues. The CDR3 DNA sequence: TGTGCCAGCAGCTTAGGGGGGGTGCAAGAGACCCAGTACTTC. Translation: CASSLGGVQETQYF.

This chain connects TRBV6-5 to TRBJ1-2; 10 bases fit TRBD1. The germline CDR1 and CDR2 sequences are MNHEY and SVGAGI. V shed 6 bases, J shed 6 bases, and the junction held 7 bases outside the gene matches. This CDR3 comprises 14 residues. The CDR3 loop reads CASRGTGDTHGYTF. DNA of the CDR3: TGTGCCAGCAGGGGGACAGGGGACACTCATGGCTACACCTTC.

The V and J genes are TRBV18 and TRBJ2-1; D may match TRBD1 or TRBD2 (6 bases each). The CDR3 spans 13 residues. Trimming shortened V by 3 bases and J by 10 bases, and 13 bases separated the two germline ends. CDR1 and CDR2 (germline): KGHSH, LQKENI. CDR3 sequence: CASSPNSGAEQFF. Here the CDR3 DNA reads TGTGCCAGCTCACCTAACTCGGGGGCAGAGCAGTTCTTC.

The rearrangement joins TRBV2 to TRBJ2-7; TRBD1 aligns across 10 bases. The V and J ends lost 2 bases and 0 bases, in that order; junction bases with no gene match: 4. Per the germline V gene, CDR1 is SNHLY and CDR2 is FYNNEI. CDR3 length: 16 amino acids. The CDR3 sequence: CASSEQGTGVSYEQYF. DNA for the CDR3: TGTGCCAGCAGTGAACAGGGGACAGGGGTCTCCTACGAGCAGTACTTC.

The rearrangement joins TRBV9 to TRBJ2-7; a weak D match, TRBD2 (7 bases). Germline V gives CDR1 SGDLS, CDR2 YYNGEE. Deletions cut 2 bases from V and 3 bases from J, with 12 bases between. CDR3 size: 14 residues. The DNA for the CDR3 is TGTGCCAGCAGCGTGGGGGGGGGCGGCTACGAGCAGTACTTC. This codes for CASSVGGGGYEQYF.

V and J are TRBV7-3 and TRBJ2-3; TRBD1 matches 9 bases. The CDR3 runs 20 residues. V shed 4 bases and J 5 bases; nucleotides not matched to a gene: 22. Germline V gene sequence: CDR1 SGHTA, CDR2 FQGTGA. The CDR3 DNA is TGTGCCAGCAGCTCCTTAGTACTACGGGACAGGGTAGGATTTAAAGATACGCAGTATTTT. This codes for CASSSLVLRDRVGFKDTQYF. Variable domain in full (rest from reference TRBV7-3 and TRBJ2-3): GAGVSQTPSNKVTEKGKYVELRCDPISGHTALYWYRQSLGQGPEFLIYFQGTGAADDSGLPNDRFFAVRPEGSVSTLKIQRTERGDSAVYLCASSSLVLRDRVGFKDTQYFGPGTRLTVL.

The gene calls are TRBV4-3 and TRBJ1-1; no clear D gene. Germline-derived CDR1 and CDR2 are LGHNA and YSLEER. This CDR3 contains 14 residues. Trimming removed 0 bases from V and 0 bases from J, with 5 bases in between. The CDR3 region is CASSQDLLNTEAFF. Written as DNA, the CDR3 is TGCGCCAGCAGCCAAGATCTTCTGAACACTGAAGCTTTCTTT.

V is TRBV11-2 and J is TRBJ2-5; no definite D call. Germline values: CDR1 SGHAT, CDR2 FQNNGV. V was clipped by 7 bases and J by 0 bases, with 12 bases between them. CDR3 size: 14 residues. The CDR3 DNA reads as TGTGCCAGCACCGGACGGATGTACCAAGAGACCCAGTACTTC. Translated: CASTGRMYQETQYF.

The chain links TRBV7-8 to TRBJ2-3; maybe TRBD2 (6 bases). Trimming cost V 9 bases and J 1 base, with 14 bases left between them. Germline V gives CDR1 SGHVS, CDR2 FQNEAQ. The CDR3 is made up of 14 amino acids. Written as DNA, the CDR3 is TGTGCCAGTTCGGTTTCGGGGGGCACAGATACGCAGTATTTT. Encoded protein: CASSVSGGTDTQYF.

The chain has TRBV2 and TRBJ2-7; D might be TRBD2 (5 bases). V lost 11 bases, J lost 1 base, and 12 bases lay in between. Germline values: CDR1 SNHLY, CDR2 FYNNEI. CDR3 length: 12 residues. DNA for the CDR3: TGTGCCGGGTTGAGGGAATCCTACGAGCAGTACTTC. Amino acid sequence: CAGLRESYEQYF.

The CDR3 DNA is TGTGCCAGCAGCAAGATAGGTGGAGCGGGAGACACCGGGGAGCTGTTTTTT. This encodes CASSKIGGAGDTGELFF. The chain carries TRBV7-3 and TRBJ2-2; 8 bases agree with TRBD2. The V gene end was trimmed by 5 bases and the J gene end by 3 bases; junction bases not matched to a gene: 11. Germline assignment: CDR1 SGHTA and CDR2 FQGTGA. This CDR3 is 17 amino acids long.

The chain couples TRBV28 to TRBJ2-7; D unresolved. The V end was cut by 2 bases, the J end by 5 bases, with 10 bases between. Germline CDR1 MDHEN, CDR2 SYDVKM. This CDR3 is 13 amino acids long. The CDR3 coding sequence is TGTGCCAGCAGTTTACCCGGGCCCCACGAGCAGTACTTC. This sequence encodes CASSLPGPHEQYF.

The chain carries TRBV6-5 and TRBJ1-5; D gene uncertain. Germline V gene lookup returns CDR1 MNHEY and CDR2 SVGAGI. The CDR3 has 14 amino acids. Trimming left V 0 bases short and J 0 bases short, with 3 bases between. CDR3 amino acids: CASSYSNSNQPQHF. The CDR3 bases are TGTGCCAGCAGTTACTCAAATAGCAATCAGCCCCAGCATTTT.

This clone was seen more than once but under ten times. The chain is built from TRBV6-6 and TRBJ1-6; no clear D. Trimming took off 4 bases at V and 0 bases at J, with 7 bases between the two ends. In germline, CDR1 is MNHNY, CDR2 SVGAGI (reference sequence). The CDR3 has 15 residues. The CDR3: CASSFISSYNSPLHF. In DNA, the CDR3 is TGTGCCAGCAGTTTTATAAGCTCCTATAATTCACCCCTCCACTTT.

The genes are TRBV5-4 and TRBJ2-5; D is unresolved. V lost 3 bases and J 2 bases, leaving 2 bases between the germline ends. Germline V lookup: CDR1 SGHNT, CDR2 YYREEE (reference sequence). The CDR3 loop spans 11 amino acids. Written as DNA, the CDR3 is TGTGCCAGCAGCTCACAAGAGACCCAGTACTTC. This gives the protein CASSSQETQYF.

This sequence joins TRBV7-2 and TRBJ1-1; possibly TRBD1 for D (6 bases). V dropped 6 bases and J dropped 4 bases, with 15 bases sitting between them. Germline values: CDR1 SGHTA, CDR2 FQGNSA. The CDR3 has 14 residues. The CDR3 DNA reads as TGTGCCAGCAGTCAAGCCAGGGGCCCCACTGAAGCTTTCTTT. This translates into CASSQARGPTEAFF.